This is a list of T cell receptor beta chains from one sample in a study of T cell responses to AZD1222 COVID-19 vaccine. Assay used: immunoSEQ multiplex PCR; TCRdb lists only in-frame clones, some missing. The table includes about 130,000 clones, more than 85% detected once. The input for sequencing was peripheral blood, taken on day 0 of AZD1222 vaccination. The receptors originated from an adult in good health. CDR3s include the opening cysteine and the closing phenylalanine or tryptophan. D genes are given only for firm matches. The listing skips clone size in some rows; elsewhere it reads once, few, many or a size class.

J gene,V gene,clone size,D gene,CDR3 DNA,CDR3 protein
TRBJ1-1,TRBV29-1,NA,NA,TGCAGCGTGAGCCCTCTGACCGCTAGCACTGAAGCTTTCTTT,CSVSPLTASTEAFF
TRBJ2-2,TRBV2,NA,TRBD1,TGTGCCAGCAGTGAACAGGGGGCTACCGGGGAGCTGTTTTTT,CASSEQGATGELFF
TRBJ2-7,TRBV15,NA,TRBD1,TGTGCCACCAGCAGCTCCGGGACAGGGCCCTACGAGCAGTACTTC,CATSSSGTGPYEQYF
TRBJ1-1,TRBV27,NA,NA,TGTGCCAGCACGGGCGGCGGGAACACTGAAGCTTTCTTT,CASTGGGNTEAFF
TRBJ1-1,TRBV9,NA,NA,TGTGCCAGCAGCCCTAGTCTCCGTGATCCGAACACTGAAGCTTTCTTT,CASSPSLRDPNTEAFF
TRBJ1-3,TRBV27,NA,NA,TGTGCCAGCAGTTTATCTGGCAGGGGAAACACCATATATTTT,CASSLSGRGNTIYF
TRBJ1-6,TRBV7-8,NA,TRBD1,TGTGCCAGCAGCGGCGGGACAGAAGATTATTCACCCCTCCACTTT,CASSGGTEDYSPLHF
TRBJ1-3,TRBV9,NA,NA,TGTGCCAGCAGCGTAGGAACAGGGTATTTTGGAAACACCATATATTTT,CASSVGTGYFGNTIYF
TRBJ1-1,TRBV27,NA,NA,TGTGCCAGCAGTCCCTCTGGGAGTTACACTGAAGCTTTCTTT,CASSPSGSYTEAFF
TRBJ2-5,TRBV15,NA,TRBD1,TGTGCCACCAGCAGGGGACAGCACGGGGCCCAAGAGACCCAGTACTTC,CATSRGQHGAQETQYF
TRBJ1-1,TRBV5-6,NA,NA,TGTGCCAGCAGCTCTGCCGGGGTGGGGCCTGAAGCTTTCTTT,CASSSAGVGPEAFF
TRBJ1-4,TRBV7-2,once,NA,TGTGCCAGCAGCCAGATCCTTCGGGGCGAAAAACTGTTTTTT,CASSQILRGEKLFF
TRBJ1-3,TRBV9,NA,TRBD1,TGTGCCAGCAGCCGGGACAGTCCCTCTGGAAACACCATATATTTT,CASSRDSPSGNTIYF
TRBJ2-1,TRBV19,once,NA,TGTGCCAGTAGTATCGAGGCAATTCAATGGAGCTCCTACAATGAGCAGTTCTTC,CASSIEAIQWSSYNEQFF
TRBJ1-2,TRBV5-1,NA,TRBD1,TGCGCCAGCAGCCAAGGTACAGGGGGCTATGGCTACACCTTC,CASSQGTGGYGYTF
TRBJ2-5,TRBV4-1,NA,NA,TGCGCCAGCACCTCGACTAGTTTCCTGGAGACCCAGTACTTC,CASTSTSFLETQYF
TRBJ1-5,TRBV20-1,NA,NA,TGCAGTGCTAGTTTGGGGAACAATCAGCCCCAGCATTTT,CSASLGNNQPQHF
TRBJ2-5,TRBV5-4,NA,NA,TGTGCCAGCAGCTTGAGGCCTAGCCAAGAGACCCAGTACTTC,CASSLRPSQETQYF
TRBJ1-2,TRBV9,NA,TRBD1,TGTGCCAGCAGCCAGGGGGCAGGGGGCGATACGTATGGCTACACCTTC,CASSQGAGGDTYGYTF
TRBJ2-1,TRBV9,NA,NA,TGTGCCAGCAGCGTAGCCCTGGACTACAATGAGCAGTTCTTC,CASSVALDYNEQFF
TRBJ2-7,TRBV29-1,NA,NA,TGCAGCGTTGTTGGGAACTACGAGCAGTACTTC,CSVVGNYEQYF
TRBJ2-7,TRBV15,NA,TRBD1,TGTGCCACCAGCTTGGGGACAGGGGGCCCGGAGCAGTACTTC,CATSLGTGGPEQYF
TRBJ1-1,TRBV6-5,NA,NA,TGTGCCAGCAGCTCGCAGATAGCCCGAGGGGAAGCTTTCTTT,CASSSQIARGEAFF
TRBJ2-1,TRBV6-5,NA,TRBD2,TGTGCCAGCAGTTACCTGGGACTAGCGGGAGGGTTTGAGCAGTTCTTC,CASSYLGLAGGFEQFF
TRBJ2-7,TRBV7-2,NA,NA,TGTGCCAGCAGAGAGGGCGGAGTTCGTCCCGAGCAGTACTTC,CASREGGVRPEQYF
TRBJ1-4,TRBV2,NA,NA,TGTGCCAGCATGTTCCGGGGTAATGAAAAACTGTTTTTT,CASMFRGNEKLFF
TRBJ2-7,TRBV2,NA,NA,TGTGCCAGCATCAGGGTTTACGAGCAGTACTTC,CASIRVYEQYF
TRBJ1-5,TRBV19,few,TRBD1,TGTGCCAGTAGTATAGGACAGGGACGGAATCAGCCCCAGCATTTT,CASSIGQGRNQPQHF
TRBJ1-1,TRBV7-2,few,NA,TGTGCCAGCAGCTTAGCGGCAGGGGTGGGCACTGAAGCTTTCTTT,CASSLAAGVGTEAFF
TRBJ2-7,TRBV7-2,NA,NA,TGTGCCAGCAGCTCCCATCGGGGAACGGTGGGCGAGCAGTACTTC,CASSSHRGTVGEQYF
TRBJ1-3,TRBV18,NA,NA,TGTGCCAGCTCACCACCAAGTAACAGGTTTGGAAACACCATATATTTT,CASSPPSNRFGNTIYF
TRBJ2-4,TRBV19,NA,TRBD1,TGTGCCAGTAGTATACAGGGGGCCCAAAACATTCAGTACTTC,CASSIQGAQNIQYF
TRBJ1-2,TRBV15,NA,NA,TGTGCCACCAAATTGGGGCAGGCGAGGTCCTCGGGCTACACCTTC,CATKLGQARSSGYTF
TRBJ1-1,TRBV15,NA,NA,TGTGCCACCAGCACCCTAGGAGAGGGGCACACTGAAGCTTTCTTT,CATSTLGEGHTEAFF
TRBJ1-2,TRBV19,NA,TRBD1,TGTGCCAGTAGTGGAAACAGGGGAGAGGGCTACACCTTC,CASSGNRGEGYTF
TRBJ1-6,TRBV14,NA,NA,TGTGCCAGCAGCCAAGATTACGGAACACCCCTCCACTTT,CASSQDYGTPLHF
TRBJ1-2,TRBV3-1/TRBV3-2,NA,NA,TGTGCCAGCAGCCAAGATGTGGGGCGATACTATGGCTACACCTTC,CASSQDVGRYYGYTF
TRBJ1-1,TRBV19,NA,NA,TGTGCCAGTAGTATTTGGGGGCTTTCGGGGACTGAAGCTTTCTTT,CASSIWGLSGTEAFF
TRBJ1-2,TRBV24-1,once,NA,TGTGCCACCAGTGATTCGGATTATGGCTACACCTTC,CATSDSDYGYTF
TRBJ2-7,TRBV29-1,NA,NA,TGCAGCGTTGAAGATCAGGGGGGGTACGAGCAGTACTTC,CSVEDQGGYEQYF
TRBJ1-4,TRBV10-3,NA,TRBD1,TGTGCCATCAGTGAGGCCCCACGGACAGGTTTGAATGAAAAACTGTTTTTT,CAISEAPRTGLNEKLFF
TRBJ2-3,TRBV27,NA,NA,TGTGCCAGCAGTAGAACGGACGCAACTAGCACAGATACGCAGTATTTT,CASSRTDATSTDTQYF
TRBJ2-1,TRBV27,once,NA,TGTGCCAGCAGTATAACCCTTTATGAGCAGTTCTTC,CASSITLYEQFF
TRBJ1-2,TRBV6-5,NA,NA,TGTGCCAGCAGTAGACAGAGTCCGATGAATGGCTACACCTTC,CASSRQSPMNGYTF
TRBJ2-1,TRBV14,NA,TRBD2,TGTGCCAGCAGCCAAAAATCGGGAGGTCGGGAGCAGTTCTTC,CASSQKSGGREQFF
TRBJ2-5,TRBV5-8,NA,TRBD2,TGTGCCAGCAGCTTGATCGGGGGAGGGAAAGAGACCCAGTACTTC,CASSLIGGGKETQYF
TRBJ1-6,TRBV9,NA,NA,TGTGCCAGCAGCGTAGAGGGATCCAATTCACCCCTCCACTTT,CASSVEGSNSPLHF
TRBJ1-1,TRBV10-3,few,TRBD1,TGTGCCATCACCCTGGGACAGATGAACACTGAAGCTTTCTTT,CAITLGQMNTEAFF
TRBJ2-2,TRBV5-5,once,NA,TGTGCCAGCAGCTTGGTTGTGGGACGGGGCGGGGAGCTGTTTTTT,CASSLVVGRGGELFF
TRBJ2-1,TRBV14,NA,TRBD2,TGTGCCAGCAGCCAAGCGGGGACTACGGGGTACAATGAGCAGTTCTTC,CASSQAGTTGYNEQFF
TRBJ1-2,TRBV3-1/TRBV3-2,NA,NA,TGTGCCAGCAGCCAGACAGTCCCTAACTATGGCTACACCTTC,CASSQTVPNYGYTF
TRBJ1-2,TRBV19,NA,NA,TGTGCCAGTAGTATGCCCGGGGATCTCGACTATGGCTACACCTTC,CASSMPGDLDYGYTF
TRBJ2-1,TRBV7-9,NA,TRBD2,TGTGCCAGCATCAGCGGGAGGTTCATCTACAATGAGCAGTTCTTC,CASISGRFIYNEQFF
TRBJ2-7,TRBV4-1,NA,NA,TGCGCCAGCAGCCAAGATACTAACAGGGTCGAGCAGTACTTC,CASSQDTNRVEQYF